Many counts were recorded for the clone carrying this T cell receptor (beta chain). Other DNA sequences within the sample encode an identical CDR3. This sample was included in a study of shared clonotypes between healthy human individuals. The germline V gene has CDR1 SGHDN and CDR2 FVKESK. The CDR3 is 20 amino acids. The V and J ends lost 1 base and 3 bases respectively, with 27 bases between them. Over several immunoSEQ plates, each subset's genomic DNA was distributed in even portions. TCRdb's table, derived via immunoSEQ multiplex PCR, lists solely in-frame clones and lacks some. This table holds 500,000 to 650,000 clones, around 76% found once.

The clonotype comes from a woman between 40 and 55 years old in good health. Some clones in this sample may be carry-over from other donors' samples. Sequencing used PBMCs. The J gene is TRBJ2-5, the V gene TRBV14; D not certain. DNA of the CDR3: TGTGCCAGCAGCCAAGGATACCGAACCGTCGCCGGGCCCGGAAAAGAGACCCAGTACTTC. Its translation is CASSQGYRTVAGPGKETQYF.